This T cell receptor beta chain derives from a study of shared clonotypes between healthy human individuals (dated by TCRdb to about 2020). Background on the whole study: A couple of women and three men aged 18 to 49 years were included in the cohort. For each donor, CD4 naive and CD4 memory were each run on three plates, CD8 naive on two plates, and CD8 memory on one plate. The study deeply sequenced blood TCR repertoires of five healthy adults to estimate repertoire size and the extent of clonotype sharing between individuals. Different laboratories and diverse techniques were used to prepare libraries and sequence TCR repertoires, to increase sequencing depth and limit assay-specific biases. Per donor, leukapheresis produced somewhere between about 0.8 and 9 billion PBMCs. Here is what the overall study found, with its caveats: Naive subsets generally had larger estimated clonotype richness than memory subsets did. Rarefaction of sorted-subset datasets indicated incomplete sequencing despite the large sequencing depth. About 4.5% of naive CD4, 3.5% of naive CD8, 2.3% of memory CD4, and about 0.4% of memory CD8 clonotypes were shared across a few donors. Sampling was restricted to blood, and TCR repertoires in tissue are likely to differ from TCR repertoires in blood. Pairwise subsampling indicated that sequencing depth was expected to affect the degree of clonotype sharing among donors. Compared with non-shared clonotypes, the clonotypes found in all four sorted-subset donors had higher generation probabilities. The small number of donors limited the genetic and exposure-history diversity represented.

Using the deep immunoSEQ assay, TCR CDR3 regions were amplified from genomic DNA by multiplex PCR. For each cell subset, the extracted genomic DNA was distributed evenly across all wells of several immunoSEQ 96-well plates, and each plate served as one replicate. For sorted subsets, around 0.2 ug of genomic DNA, equivalent to around 31,000 T cell genomes, went into each replicate PCR. Purified libraries were measured with a Qubit 3.0 fluorometer, size-checked on a Bioanalyzer 2100, and measured again with the KAPA Library Quantification kit. Each immunoSEQ 96-well plate was sequenced on its own single-read 150-cycle Illumina NextSeq 550 flow cell. Per the authors' processing: Because only junctional sequences without quality scores were contained in the immunoSEQ output, filtering matching that applied to full-length reads could not be performed. Sequences were annotated with PyIR, a Python wrapper for IgBLAST v1.9, using IMGT germline references to assign V/J genes and CDR3. Reads were filtered out if the reads had weak V/J assignments (E-value above 1e-6), no CDR3, stop codons, out-of-frame junctions, or ambiguous translated residues. V3J clonotypes were defined as sequences sharing an identical inferred V gene, J gene, and CDR3 amino acid sequence. Percentage overlap between repertoires was computed as shared unique clonotypes divided by the size of the smaller repertoire. RTK rarefaction, the Chao1 estimator, and Recon v2.1 estimates of unobserved clonotypes were used to assess repertoire richness. OLGA was used to compute generation probabilities for all TCRbeta clonotypes that the gDNA method yielded from a handful of donors. TCRdb limited this immuneACCESS table to in-frame rearrangements with V and J called. A share of clones is missing; checked studies link under half to unresolved V genes, and the rest is unexplained. For V, J and clone size, that table is used; D and trimming come from the DNA. The sample table lists about 2.1 million clones, around 95% of them with a count of one. The ten top clones hold about 1.7% of the sample.

CD8 naive samples were CD45RO-negative cells positively selected for CCR7, giving a CD45RA+CCR7+ population that excluded TemRA cells. Donors were healthy HIV-negative adults with no recently reported acute infections or vaccinations. All donors were Caucasian adults living in Nashville, Tennessee, USA. Blood was obtained by leukapheresis, after which PBMCs were separated by Ficoll-Histopaque density gradient centrifugation and cryopreserved in liquid nitrogen vapor phase. Analytical flow cytometry was used to check the purity and quantity of every magnetically sorted T cell population. Genomic DNA was isolated from each sorted fraction and quantified by UV absorbance on a Nanodrop 2000c. On this clone: The antigen it binds to is not known. No much larger clonotype is one base removed from it; base qualities were not supplied.

CDR1 and CDR2 (SGDLS, YYNGEE) derive from the germline V gene. The trim is 0 bases for V and 2 bases for J, with a gap of 9 bases between the germline ends. The CDR3, from cysteine to phenylalanine, totals 14 residues. Only the CDR3 portion is preserved as DNA: 42 bases, with reading frame beginning at the first base. The receptor chain draws on TRBV9 and TRBJ2-7; the D gene assignment is ambiguous. This receptor was identified in a man between 18 and 35 years old in good health. Some clones in this sample may be carry-over from other donors' samples. Sequenced material: naive CD8+ T cells from PBMCs. Taken with the paper, the label for cell subset or site translates to: CD45RA+CCR7+. The nucleotides are TGTGCCAGCAGCGTAGGGCAGGTCCCCTACGAGCAGTACTTC. Protein translation: CASSVGQVPYEQYF.